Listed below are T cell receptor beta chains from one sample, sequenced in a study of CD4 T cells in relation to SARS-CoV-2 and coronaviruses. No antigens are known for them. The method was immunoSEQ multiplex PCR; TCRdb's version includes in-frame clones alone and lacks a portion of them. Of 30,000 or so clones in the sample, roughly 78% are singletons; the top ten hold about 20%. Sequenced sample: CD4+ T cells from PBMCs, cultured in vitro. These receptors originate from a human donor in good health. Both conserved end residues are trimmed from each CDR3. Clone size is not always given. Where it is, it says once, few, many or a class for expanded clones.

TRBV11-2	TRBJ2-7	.	ASSLMDSSNEQY
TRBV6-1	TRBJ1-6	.	ASSANRGLSDSPLH
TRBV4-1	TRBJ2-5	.	ASSQYGSGGETQY
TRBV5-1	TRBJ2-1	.	ASSLMGLAGDEQF
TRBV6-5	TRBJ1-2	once	ASSFGGRVGGYGYT
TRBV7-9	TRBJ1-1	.	ASNPPLEVTEAF
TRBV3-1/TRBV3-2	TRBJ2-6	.	ASTTSGRSGANVLT
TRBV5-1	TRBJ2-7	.	ASSFAGTGAYEQY
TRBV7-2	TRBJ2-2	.	ASSPRGQGAGGELF
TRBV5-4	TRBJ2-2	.	ASSAGLDRGTGELF
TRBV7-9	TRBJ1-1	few	ASSQTTWGANTEAF
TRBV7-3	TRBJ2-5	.	ASSPRAGPSGKQETQY
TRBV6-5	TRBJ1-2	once	ASSYSGVVYMGYT
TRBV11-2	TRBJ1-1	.	ASSLVEGRWAEAF
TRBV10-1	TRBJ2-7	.	ASRPGGETYEQY
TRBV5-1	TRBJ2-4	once	ASSLQGEYDIQY
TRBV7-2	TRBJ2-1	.	ASSARTVVNEQF
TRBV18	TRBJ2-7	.	ASSPSGQVSYEQY
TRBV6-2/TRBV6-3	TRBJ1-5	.	ASSWILGDREDQPQH
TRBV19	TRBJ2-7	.	ASSMVRGYEQY
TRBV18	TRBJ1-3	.	ASSPSSSGNTIY
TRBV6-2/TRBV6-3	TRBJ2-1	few	ASSYSLIRTSYNEQF
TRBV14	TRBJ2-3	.	ASSLTRWPGWDTQY
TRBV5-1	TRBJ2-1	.	ASSPEGYEQF
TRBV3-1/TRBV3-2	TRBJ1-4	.	ASTFTGGNEKLF
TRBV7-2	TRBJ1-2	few	ASSLAPALSNYGYT
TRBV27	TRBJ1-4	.	ASSFEATNEKLF
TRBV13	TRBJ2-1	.	ASSYSGTSAYNEQF
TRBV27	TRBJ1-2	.	ASSFNEDLSGYT
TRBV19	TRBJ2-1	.	ASQLDVEQF
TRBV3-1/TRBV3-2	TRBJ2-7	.	ASSRGQSYEQY
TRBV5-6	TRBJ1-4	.	ASSLRLTYEKLF
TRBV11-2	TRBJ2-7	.	ASSFPGGRGYEQY
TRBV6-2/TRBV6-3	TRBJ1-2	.	ASSYGGSRNYGYT
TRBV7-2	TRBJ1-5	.	ASSFWTGGSQSQPQH
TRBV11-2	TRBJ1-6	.	ASSLEKFTNSPLH
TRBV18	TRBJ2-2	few	ASSGQGAVGTGELF
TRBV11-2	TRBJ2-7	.	ASSTMDVQEQY
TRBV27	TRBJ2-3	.	ASSSAGFSDTQY
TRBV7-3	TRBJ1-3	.	ASSLTGGVSGNTIY
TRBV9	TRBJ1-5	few	ASSAGGPKSNQPQH
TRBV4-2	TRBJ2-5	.	ASSPEGGTQETQY
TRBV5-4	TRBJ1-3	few	ASSLSGRTGGTGNTIY
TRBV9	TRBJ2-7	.	ASSVLDSPYEQY
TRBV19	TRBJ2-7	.	ASSGGQGISYEQY
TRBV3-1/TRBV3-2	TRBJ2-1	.	ASSSLAGGPGEQF
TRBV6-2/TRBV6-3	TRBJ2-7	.	ASSRSYEQY
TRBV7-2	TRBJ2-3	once	ASSRSGTGTDTQY